What follows are 30 T cell receptor beta chains derived from one specimen sequenced in a study of tissue T cells after allogeneic stem cell transplantation. Stated time point: mouse harvest day 7 after allogeneic transplant. Each mouse received 10^7 T-cell-depleted marrow cells plus 10^6 splenic CD5+ T cells by tail vein. Assay used: immunoSEQ multiplex PCR; TCRdb lists only in-frame clones, some missing. Among 6,500 to 7,500 clones listed, about 46% were seen once. Sequencing used gut tissue. These receptors were obtained from a female BALB/c mouse given C57BL/6 T cells with graft-versus-host disease after an allogeneic hematopoietic cell transplant.

On this clone: Gene names refer to mouse genes. Read coverage stops 1 residue before the CDR3 terminus; the germline J gene supplies the remainder. Other DNA sequences in this sample translate to the same CDR3. J is TRBJ2-7 and V is TRBV26; 11 bases map to TRBD2. The V gene end was trimmed by 4 bases and the J gene end by 4 bases; junction bases not matched to a gene: 3. The CDR3 spans 14 residues. The germline gives CDR1 KGHPV, CDR2 FQNQEV (reference sequence). The CDR3 loop is CASSPGTGGYEQYF. The sequenced CDR3 bases are TGTGCCAGCAGTCCCGGGACTGGGGGATATGAACAGTAC.

This clone was seen more than once but under ten times. Mouse germline and gene names are used. The missing CDR3 end, 1 residue past where the read stops, is filled in from the germline J gene. The chain combines TRBV31 with TRBJ2-7; either TRBD1 or TRBD2 may supply D (5 bases each). Deletions cut 0 bases from V and 0 bases from J, with 9 bases between. The CDR3 is made up of 14 amino acids. From germline, CDR1 is GKSSPN and CDR2 SITVG. The sequenced CDR3 bases are TGTGCCTGGAGTCTAACGGGGGTCTCCTATGAACAGTAC. It yields the protein CAWSLTGVSYEQY. The complete CDR3 reads CAWSLTGVSYEQYF.

By share, this clone counts as medium-sized. Gene names and germline refer to mouse. The CDR3 end falls 1 residue outside the read, so it is completed with the germline J gene. The V call is TRBV26, the J call TRBJ2-7; 11 bases align to TRBD2. V gave up 5 bases and J gave up 5 bases; unmatched junction bases: 5. Looked up from germline, CDR1 is KGHPV and CDR2 is FQNQEV (reference sequence). The CDR3 consists of 14 residues. The CDR3 here is CASSWTGGKDEQYF. CDR3 DNA, as far as it was read: TGTGCCAGCAGTTGGACTGGGGGGAAGGATGAACAGTAC.

Details on this clone: Germline and genes: mouse. Read coverage stops 1 residue before the CDR3 terminus; the germline J gene supplies the remainder. The chain links TRBV16 to TRBJ2-4, with 7 bases identical to TRBD2. This CDR3 is built from 15 residues. The V gene end was trimmed by 1 base and the J gene end by 0 bases; junction bases not matched to a gene: 1. CDR1 and CDR2 from the germline V gene are SGHSA and FRNQAP. The sequenced part of the CDR3 DNA is TGTGCAAGCAGCTTAGTGGGGGGTAGTCAAAACACCTTGTAC. It encodes CASSLVGGSQNTLY. The whole CDR3 protein is CASSLVGGSQNTLYF.

This clone was detected a few times. The gene symbols are mouse symbols. The read comes to an end 1 residue before the CDR3 does, leaving the germline J gene to fill in the end. The chain links TRBV23 to TRBJ2-4; the D call TRBD2 from the table was never checked on the DNA. Germline loops: CDR1 KGHTA, CDR2 FQNQQP. This CDR3 has 16 residues. The CDR3 sequence is CSSSQFGGPGQNTLYF. CDR3 DNA, as far as it was read: TGCTCCAGCAGTCAATTCGGGGGGCCGGGTCAAAACACCTTGTAC.

This clone rates as medium-sized. The gene names given are mouse names. The read ends 1 residue shy of where the CDR3 ends; the end is completed using the germline J gene. This chain joins TRBV13-1 and TRBJ2-7, with 10 positions matching TRBD1. This CDR3 is 13 amino acids long. V was pared by 3 bases and J by 7 bases, with 4 bases of the junction left unmatched. Germline V gives CDR1 NSHNY, CDR2 SYGAGN. The CDR3: CASSGQGAREQYF. The DNA read from the CDR3 is TGTGCCAGCAGTGGACAGGGGGCGAGGGAACAGTAC.

Remarks on this clone: The listed genes are named as in mouse. The CDR3 end is not reached by the read, which stops 1 residue before it; the germline J gene fills it in. The chain carries TRBV3 and TRBJ2-2, with 14 bases identical to TRBD2. Germline V gene lookup returns CDR1 SNHLY and CDR2 FYNGKV (reference sequence). The CDR3 spans 17 residues. With 5 bases clipped from V and 4 bases from J, the junction kept 6 bases outside the gene matches. The CDR3 bases that were read are TGTGCCAGCAGCCAGGGACTGGGGGGGCGCACCACCGGGCAGCTCTAC. Translating gives CASSQGLGGRTTGQLY. The full CDR3 protein is CASSQGLGGRTTGQLYF. The full variable domain, its missing parts supplied by reference TRBV3 and TRBJ2-2, is GPKVLQIPSHQIIDMGQMVTLNCDPVSNHLYFYWYKQILGQQMEFLVNFYNGKVMEKSKLFKDQFSVERPDGSYFTLKIQPTALEDSAVYFCASSQGLGGRTTGQLYFGEGSKLTVL.

On this clone itself: The genes and germline here are from mouse. The read terminates 1 residue ahead of where the CDR3 ends, so the germline J gene completes it. The chain is built from TRBV1 and TRBJ2-1; 12 bases are a match to TRBD1. This CDR3 has 14 residues. CDR1 and CDR2 from the germline V gene are NSQYPW and LRSPGD (reference sequence). Trimming cost V 3 bases and J 10 bases; bases outside gene matches: 4. The DNA read from the CDR3 is TGCACCTGCAGTGCCCGGGACAGGGGGCCGGAGCAGTTC. It yields the protein CTCSARDRGPEQF. The complete CDR3 reads CTCSARDRGPEQFF.

About this clone: Gene names and germline match the mouse. The read ends 1 residue shy of where the CDR3 ends; the end is completed using the germline J gene. The chain joins TRBV12-1 to TRBJ1-6; D remains unclear. TRBJ1-6 is an ORF, with its function uncertain. V was shortened by 2 bases and J by 5 bases, with 3 bases between the two germline ends. CDR1 SGHSN and CDR2 HYEKVE come from the germline V gene. This CDR3 has 12 amino acids. CDR3 DNA, as far as it was read: TGTGCCAGCTCTCACAATAATTCGCCCCTCTAC. Protein: CASSHNNSPLY. The full CDR3 is CASSHNNSPLYF.

Turning to this clone: Germline and genes: mouse. From the germline J gene comes the end of the CDR3, since the read stops 1 residue before it. Other DNA sequences in the same sample also yield this CDR3. The chain is built from TRBV26 and TRBJ1-1, with 8 nucleotides matching TRBD1. CDR1 KGHPV and CDR2 FQNQEV come from the germline V gene (reference sequence). The CDR3 consists of 13 residues. After removal of 6 bases from V and 0 bases from J, the junction contained 0 bases not matched to a gene. The DNA read from the CDR3 is TGTGCCAGCAGACAGGGGGCAAACACAGAAGTCTTC. This sequence encodes CASRQGANTEVF. In full, the CDR3 is CASRQGANTEVFF.

A remark on this clone: Each gene name is a mouse one. The read ends 1 residue early relative to the CDR3; the germline J gene fills the gap. This chain uses TRBV23 with TRBJ1-4. This CDR3 contains 14 residues. Germline CDR1 reads KGHTA; CDR2 reads FQNQQP. The sequenced part of the CDR3 DNA is TGCTCCAGCAGTCAAGGGGGGACCAACGAAAGATTATTT. Its translation is CSSSQGGTNERLF. The entire CDR3 protein is CSSSQGGTNERLFF. The whole variable domain, remainder taken from reference TRBV23 and TRBJ1-4, is DAAVTQKPRYLIKMKGQEAEMKCIPEKGHTAVFWYQQKQSKELKFLIYFQNQQPLDQIDMVKERFSAVCPSSSLCSLGIRTCEAEDSALYLCSSSQGGTNERLFFGHGTKLSVL.

Of note for this clone: Each gene name is a mouse one. The missing CDR3 end, 1 residue past where the read stops, is filled in from the germline J gene. This rearrangement joins TRBV20 to TRBJ2-5; D remains unclear. V dropped 0 bases and J dropped 0 bases, with 4 bases sitting between them. Germline V gene lookup returns CDR1 GFQATS and CDR2 STVNSAI. The CDR3 consists of 13 residues. The CDR3 here is CGARDSNQDTQYF. The CDR3 DNA, read in part, is TGTGGTGCTAGGGACAGTAACCAAGACACCCAGTAC.

As regards this clone: Genes here carry mouse names. The read ends 1 residue before the CDR3 terminus; that terminus is restored from the germline J gene. The V call is TRBV13-3, the J call TRBJ1-2, with unresolved D. This CDR3 contains 12 residues. CDR1 NNHDY and CDR2 SYVADS come from the germline V gene. Deletions cut 1 base from V and 2 bases from J, with 3 bases between. The CDR3 is CASSDHNSDYTF. The part of the CDR3 DNA that was read is TGTGCCAGCAGTGATCACAACTCCGACTACACC.

This clone has more than one count but fewer than ten. Genes and germline come from the mouse. The read falls 1 residue short of the CDR3 end, and the missing part is taken from the germline J gene. Distinct nucleotide sequences in the sample also encode this CDR3. The chain has TRBV16 and TRBJ2-7, with 8 bases matching TRBD2. Germline-derived CDR1 and CDR2 are SGHSA and FRNQAP. CDR3 length: 14 residues. The trim removed 3 bases at V and 0 bases at J, leaving 1 base unmatched. CDR3 DNA (partial): TGTGCAAGCAGCTTTTGGGGGGGCTCCTATGAACAGTAC. Protein product: CASSFWGGSYEQY. The entire CDR3 is CASSFWGGSYEQYF.

As regards this clone: Genes and germline come from the mouse. The read is 1 residue too short to cover the CDR3 end, so that end is filled in from the germline J gene. The rearrangement joins TRBV20 to TRBJ1-4; no clear D gene. V lost 1 base and J 0 bases, leaving 9 bases between the germline ends. Germline V gives CDR1 GFQATS, CDR2 STVNSAI. There are 15 residues in the CDR3. Here the CDR3 reads CGARGSGISNERLFF. Incomplete CDR3 DNA: TGTGGTGCTAGGGGATCGGGAATTTCCAACGAAAGATTATTT.

On this clone itself: The gene symbols are mouse symbols. The read comes to an end 1 residue before the CDR3 does, leaving the germline J gene to fill in the end. V gene TRBV26 combines with J gene TRBJ1-3; no firm D call. V was cut by 5 bases and J by 2 bases, with 10 bases left in between. Germline values: CDR1 KGHPV, CDR2 FQNQEV (reference sequence). The CDR3 loop spans 14 amino acids. CDR3: CASSSPGTGNTLYF. Incomplete CDR3 DNA: TGTGCCAGCAGTTCCCCGGGGACTGGAAATACGCTCTAT. Filled out from reference TRBV26 and TRBJ1-3, the complete variable domain reads NSKVIQTPRYLVKGQGQKAKMRCIPEKGHPVVFWYQQNKNNEFKFLINFQNQEVLQQIDMTEKRFSAECPSNSPCSLEIQSSEAGDSALYLCASSSPGTGNTLYFGEGSRLIVV.

Comment on this clone: Any gene name here is a mouse gene name. The CDR3 is cut off 1 residue early in the read; its end comes from the germline J gene. V gene TRBV3 combines with J gene TRBJ1-3, with 9 bases lining up with TRBD1. This CDR3 has 17 residues. Trimming cost V 5 bases and J 1 base; bases outside gene matches: 9. Germline CDR1 is SNHLY and CDR2 is FYNGKV (reference sequence). The CDR3: CASSHLGTGGSGNTLYF. CDR3 DNA, as far as it was read: TGTGCCAGCAGCCACCTCGGAACAGGGGGCTCTGGAAATACGCTCTAT.

About this clone: Genes and germline come from the mouse. The read stops 1 residue short of the end of the CDR3; the missing end is completed from the germline J gene. The chain is built from TRBV15 and TRBJ2-5, with TRBD2 identical over 9 bases. Germline V gives CDR1 SGHND, CDR2 FRSKSL. V gave up 2 bases and J gave up 0 bases; unmatched junction bases: 3. The CDR3 length is 16 residues. CDR3 bases read: TGTGCCAGCAGTTTACTGGGGGGGGGTAACCAAGACACCCAGTAC. Translating gives CASSLLGGGNQDTQY. The full CDR3 protein reads CASSLLGGGNQDTQYF.

About this clone: Mouse gene names and germline throughout. The read comes to an end 1 residue before the CDR3 does, leaving the germline J gene to fill in the end. The chain links TRBV12-1 to TRBJ2-5, with TRBD1 matching 7 bases. J lost 6 bases, V lost 0 bases, and 2 bases had no gene match. There are 13 residues in the CDR3. Germline loops: CDR1 SGHSN, CDR2 HYEKVE. CDR3 region: CASSLVDRDTQYF. The part of the CDR3 DNA that was read is TGTGCCAGCTCTCTCGTGGACAGGGACACCCAGTAC.

This clone was detected a few times. The gene names given are mouse names. The part of the CDR3 DNA that was read is TGTGCCAGCAGACAGGGAGCCAACGAAAGATTATTT. It is translated as CASRQGANERLF. The complete CDR3 sequence is CASRQGANERLFF. The genes are TRBV26 and TRBJ1-4; D possibly corresponds to TRBD1 (6 bases). The read finishes 1 residue shy of the CDR3 end, and the germline J gene is used to complete it. V lost 6 bases and J 3 bases, leaving 8 bases between the germline ends. Germline CDR1 and CDR2: KGHPV and FQNQEV (reference sequence). This CDR3 contains 13 residues.

With regard to this clone: The gene names given are mouse names. The part of the CDR3 DNA that was read is TGCTCCAGCAGTCAAGACAGGGGGAACACAGAAGTCTTC. Its translation: CSSSQDRGNTEVF. The full CDR3 sequence reads CSSSQDRGNTEVFF. The genes are TRBV23 and TRBJ1-1; the table's D call, TRBD1, has no DNA check behind it. From the germline J gene comes the end of the CDR3, since the read stops 1 residue before it. The CDR3 is made up of 14 amino acids. CDR1 KGHTA and CDR2 FQNQQP come from the germline V gene.

As for this clone: Gene names follow the mouse nomenclature. The CDR3 region is CASSLNTGNTLYF. Incomplete CDR3 DNA: TGTGCCAGCAGTCTGAACACTGGAAATACGCTCTAT. The V and J genes are TRBV26 and TRBJ1-3, with unresolved D. The read ends 1 residue before the CDR3 terminus; that terminus is restored from the germline J gene. Deletions cut 2 bases from V and 2 bases from J, with 4 bases between. Germline CDR1 and CDR2: KGHPV and FQNQEV (reference sequence). The CDR3 sequence is 13 residues long.

This clone was seen a few times. Mouse gene names and germline throughout. The read stops 1 residue short of the end of the CDR3; the missing end is completed from the germline J gene. This rearrangement joins TRBV26 to TRBJ1-5, with D unclear. The CDR3 sequence is 13 residues long. Germline-derived CDR1 and CDR2 are KGHPV and FQNQEV (reference sequence). V was shortened by 2 bases and J by 1 base, with 3 bases between the two germline ends. CDR3 DNA (partial): TGTGCCAGCAGTCTGCGGAACAACCAGGCTCCGCTT. As protein: CASSLRNNQAPL. The whole CDR3 protein reads CASSLRNNQAPLF. The complete variable domain, with remaining parts taken from reference TRBV26 and TRBJ1-5, reads NSKVIQTPRYLVKGQGQKAKMRCIPEKGHPVVFWYQQNKNNEFKFLINFQNQEVLQQIDMTEKRFSAECPSNSPCSLEIQSSEAGDSALYLCASSLRNNQAPLFGEGTRLSVL.

Notes on this clone: Genes and germline come from the mouse. The read ends 1 residue shy of where the CDR3 ends; the end is completed using the germline J gene. The rearrangement uses TRBV29 and TRBJ2-4; 8 nucleotides align to TRBD2. Per germline, CDR1 MSHET and CDR2 SYDVDS. This CDR3 contains 14 residues. V lost 5 bases and J lost 3; bases outside the gene matches: 4. CDR3 bases read: TGTGCTAGCAGTCTCCTGGGGGGACAAAACACCTTGTAC. Translated, it gives CASSLLGGQNTLY. The entire CDR3 is CASSLLGGQNTLYF. Supplemented by reference TRBV29 and TRBJ2-4, the full variable domain reads DMKVTQMPRYLIKRMGENVLLECGQDMSHETMYWYRQDPGLGLQLIYISYDVDSNSEGDIPKGYRVSRKKREHFSLILDSAKTNQTSVYFCASSLLGGQNTLYFGAGTRLSVL.

Note on this clone: Gene names and germline refer to mouse. The read ends 1 residue before the CDR3 terminus; that terminus is restored from the germline J gene. This chain uses TRBV15 with TRBJ1-1; D is ambiguous. V was shortened by 2 bases and J by 0 bases, with 7 bases between the two germline ends. The CDR3 is 14 residues long. Germline V gene sequence: CDR1 SGHND, CDR2 FRSKSL. Incomplete CDR3 DNA: TGTGCCAGCAGTTTACACAGTGCAAACACAGAAGTCTTC. This encodes CASSLHSANTEVF. The CDR3 in its entirety is CASSLHSANTEVFF.

This clone was found a few times. Mouse germline and gene names are used. The CDR3 end falls 1 residue outside the read, so it is completed with the germline J gene. The chain links TRBV26 to TRBJ1-3; no definite D call. Trimming pared 1 base from V and 0 bases from J, leaving 4 bases between. Germline loops: CDR1 KGHPV, CDR2 FQNQEV (reference sequence). The CDR3 is 14 amino acids. CDR3 DNA (partial): TGTGCCAGCAGTCTGTTGCATTCTGGAAATACGCTCTAT. Protein sequence: CASSLLHSGNTLY. The entire CDR3 protein reads CASSLLHSGNTLYF.

As concerns this clone: All gene names here are mouse names. The read falls 1 residue short of the CDR3 end, and the missing part is taken from the germline J gene. V is TRBV14 and J is TRBJ2-3; D may be TRBD1 (6 bases). This CDR3 contains 15 residues. Trimming took 5 bases from V and 0 from J, leaving 13 bases between them. The germline V gene encodes CDR1 SGHDT and CDR2 FRDEAV. CDR3 DNA (partial): TGTGCCAGCAGCCCGGGACACCCTAGTGCAGAAACGCTGTAT. This sequence encodes CASSPGHPSAETLY. The full CDR3 is CASSPGHPSAETLYF.

About this clone itself: All gene names here are mouse names. The read falls 1 residue short of the CDR3 end, and the missing part is taken from the germline J gene. The chain joins TRBV26 to TRBJ1-6; no clear D gene. TRBJ1-6 is an open reading frame, and its role is uncertain. The germline gives CDR1 KGHPV, CDR2 FQNQEV (reference sequence). This CDR3 spans 14 amino acids. V was clipped by 0 bases and J by 5 bases, with 5 bases between them. The covered CDR3 bases are TGTGCCAGCAGTCTGTCAGGGAATAATTCGCCCCTCTAC. This codes for CASSLSGNNSPLY. The CDR3 reads in full as CASSLSGNNSPLYF.

A remark on this clone: Germline and genes: mouse. The missing CDR3 end, 1 residue past where the read stops, is filled in from the germline J gene. The V and J genes are TRBV26 and TRBJ2-5; no firm D call. Germline V gene data show CDR1 as KGHPV and CDR2 as FQNQEV (reference sequence). Trimming removed 2 bases at V and 4 bases at J, with 4 bases between. The CDR3 runs 12 residues. The CDR3 is CASSLTEDTQYF. The sequenced part of the CDR3 DNA is TGTGCCAGCAGTCTGACAGAAGACACCCAGTAC.

This clone was found a few times. Here the gene names and germline are mouse. The read comes to an end 1 residue before the CDR3 does, leaving the germline J gene to fill in the end. The chain recombines TRBV23 with TRBJ2-3; no check of the table's D call, TRBD2, against the DNA was made. CDR3 size: 15 residues. Per germline, CDR1 KGHTA and CDR2 FQNQQP. This CDR3 reads CSSSQLGASAETLYF. Partial CDR3 DNA: TGCTCCAGCAGTCAACTGGGGGCTAGTGCAGAAACGCTGTAT.